This entry lists 15 T cell receptor beta chains sequenced from one sample in a study of shared clonotypes between healthy human individuals. TCRdb's table, derived via immunoSEQ multiplex PCR, lists solely in-frame clones and lacks some. The table includes 110,000 or so clones, approximately 70% detected once. The sequenced sample consisted of memory CD8+ T cells sorted from blood. The subset: CD45RO+ cells pooled with CCR7-negative TemRA cells. These receptors were taken from a woman between 25 and 40 years old in good health.

This clone appeared a few times. The sample has other DNA sequences that encode this CDR3 too. V and J are TRBV5-4 and TRBJ2-7; D is uncertain. Looked up from germline, CDR1 is SGHNT and CDR2 is YYREEE (reference sequence). The CDR3 length is 11 residues. Trimming left V 4 bases short and J 3 bases short, with 5 bases between. CDR3 coding DNA: TGTGCCAGCAGCAGCGACTACGAGCAGTACTTC. Protein: CASSSDYEQYF. Full variable domain (remainder filled in from reference TRBV5-4 and TRBJ2-7): ETGVTQSPTHLIKTRGQQVTLRCSSQSGHNTVSWYQQALGQGPQFIFQYYREEENGRGNFPPRFSGLQFPNYSSELNVNALELDDSALYLCASSSDYEQYFGPGTRLTVT.

This clone was seen a handful of times. The CDR3 here is CASSTTGGLGYTF. The CDR3 DNA follows: TGTGCCAGCAGCACGACAGGGGGCCTTGGCTACACCTTC. The V and J genes are TRBV7-9 and TRBJ1-2, with 10 bases lining up with TRBD1. The V gene's germline CDR1 is SEHNR and CDR2 FQNEAQ (reference sequence). The V segment lost 5 bases and the J segment 7 bases; nucleotides outside the gene matches: 4. The CDR3 length is 13 residues.

This chain uses TRBV4-1 with TRBJ2-3; D gene uncertain. V shed 0 bases and J shed 0 bases, with 19 bases lying between them. The CDR3 extends over 19 amino acids. Looked up from germline, CDR1 is MGHRA and CDR2 is YSYEKL. The chain's CDR3 is CASSQDSINRIGSTDTQYF. CDR3 sequence (DNA): TGCGCCAGCAGCCAAGACTCCATAAACCGGATCGGGAGCACAGATACGCAGTATTTT.

The chain combines TRBV28 with TRBJ2-7; 8 nucleotides line up with TRBD2. Germline CDR1 reads MDHEN; CDR2 reads SYDVKM. Trimming at V came to 7 bases and at J to 3 bases, leaving 17 bases not matched to a gene. The CDR3 extends over 17 amino acids. Written as DNA, the CDR3 is TGTGCCAGCACTAAGCGGGGGTTAAGGAATTCGGGCTACGAGCAGTACTTC. Protein sequence: CASTKRGLRNSGYEQYF.

The chain recombines TRBV28 with TRBJ2-7; D gene unclear. Germline V gene lookup returns CDR1 MDHEN and CDR2 SYDVKM. This CDR3 contains 12 residues. V was pared by 5 bases and J by 4 bases, with 9 bases between. CDR3 nucleotides: TGTGCCAGCAGTCCCCAGGTTTACGAGCAGTACTTC. It yields the protein CASSPQVYEQYF.

The CDR3 region is CASSLFGTSDTGELFF. The CDR3 bases are TGTGCCAGCAGTTTATTTGGGACTAGCGACACCGGGGAGCTGTTTTTT. The rearrangement joins TRBV28 to TRBJ2-2, with 10 bases that match TRBD2. Trimming removed 1 base from V and 3 bases from J; junction bases left unmatched: 2. This CDR3 has 16 residues. In germline, CDR1 is MDHEN, CDR2 SYDVKM.

The chain employs TRBV7-6 and TRBJ2-7, with D perhaps given as TRBD1 or TRBD2 (5 bases each). The CDR3 consists of 16 residues. The germline CDR1 and CDR2 sequences are SGHVS and FNYEAQ. Trimming removed 6 bases from V and 2 bases from J, with 20 bases in between. DNA of the CDR3: TGTGCCAGCAGTACCGGGGTCGGGGCCTCAGCCTACGAGCAGTACTTC. Translated: CASSTGVGASAYEQYF. Using reference TRBV7-6 and TRBJ2-7 for the parts outside the CDR3, the full variable domain is GAGVSQSPRYKVTKRGQDVALRCDPISGHVSLYWYRQALGQGPEFLTYFNYEAQQDKSGLPNDRFSAERPEGSISTLTIQRTEQRDSAMYRCASSTGVGASAYEQYFGPGTRLTVT.

This sequence joins TRBV6-5 and TRBJ1-2; D might be TRBD1 (5 bases). Germline V gene sequence: CDR1 MNHEY, CDR2 SVGAGI. V lost 2 bases to trimming and J lost 8 bases, with 15 bases between them. There are 14 residues in the CDR3. DNA of the CDR3: TGTGCCAGCAGTTACCCAGGGAACTTAGGGGGCTACACCTTC. Protein product: CASSYPGNLGGYTF.

The V call is TRBV10-3, the J call TRBJ2-7; the D gene is possibly TRBD2 (5 bases). CDR1 is ENHRY and CDR2 is SYGVKD in the germline V gene. Trimming removed 2 bases at V and 4 bases at J, with 12 bases between. The CDR3 is made up of 14 amino acids. DNA for the CDR3: TGTGCCATCAGTGAGAGAGTCCGGGGATACGAGCAGTACTTC. This sequence encodes CAISERVRGYEQYF.

The chain joins TRBV25-1 to TRBJ1-2; D gene uncertain. The V end lost 8 bases, the J end lost 0 bases, and 13 bases lay between the germline ends. Germline V lookup: CDR1 MGHDK, CDR2 SYGVNS. The CDR3 loop spans 14 amino acids. The CDR3 sequence: CASSSLESNYGYTF. The CDR3 nucleotides read TGTGCCAGCTCCTCGTTGGAGTCTAACTATGGCTACACCTTC.

The genes are TRBV27 and TRBJ1-5, with D unresolved. This CDR3 is 13 amino acids long. V dropped 0 bases and J dropped 5 bases, with 5 bases sitting between them. From germline, CDR1 is MNHEY and CDR2 SMNVEV (reference sequence). DNA of the CDR3: TGTGCCAGCAGTTTATCCCGAGATCAGCCCCAGCATTTT. It specifies CASSLSRDQPQHF.

This clone has more than one count but fewer than ten. This chain joins TRBV2 and TRBJ2-7; no firm D call. There are 13 residues in the CDR3. V lost 0 bases to trimming and J lost 3 bases, with 6 bases between them. In germline, CDR1 is SNHLY, CDR2 FYNNEI. The CDR3 nucleotides are TGTGCCAGCAGTGAAGCAGCCGGCTACGAGCAGTACTTC. Protein sequence: CASSEAAGYEQYF.

This chain joins TRBV7-6 and TRBJ2-7; 7 bases align to TRBD2. The V gene's germline CDR1 is SGHVS and CDR2 FNYEAQ. Trimming took 1 base from V and 4 from J; bases not matched to a gene: 16. The CDR3 length is 18 residues. The CDR3: CASSLGAAASGDLYEQYF. DNA for the CDR3: TGTGCCAGCAGCTTAGGGGCAGCGGCGAGCGGGGACCTTTACGAGCAGTACTTC.

V is TRBV7-7 and J is TRBJ2-5, with 7 bases that match TRBD1. The germline V gene has CDR1 SSHAT and CDR2 FNYEAQ (reference sequence). This CDR3 has 15 residues. The J segment lost 1 base and the V segment lost 1 base, leaving 3 bases of the junction unmatched. Here the CDR3 reads CASSLGGGPQETQYF. In DNA, the CDR3 is TGTGCCAGCAGCTTAGGAGGGGGCCCCCAAGAGACCCAGTACTTC.

V and J are TRBV7-9 and TRBJ2-7; maybe TRBD2 (6 bases). V lost 2 bases to trimming and J lost 6 bases, with 26 bases between them. This CDR3 region has 18 residues. Germline V gene data show CDR1 as SEHNR and CDR2 as FQNEAQ (reference sequence). CDR3 protein: CASSLRGRTGLRRGEQYF. CDR3 nucleotides: TGTGCCAGCAGCTTAAGGGGTCGTACGGGACTGCGTCGTGGCGAGCAGTACTTC.